This entry concerns a single T cell receptor (beta chain). Its antigen remains unknown. It was with 60 Vbeta and 13 Jbeta primers that the PCR ran. The data were produced by immunoSEQ multiplex PCR, yet TCRdb's version contains in-frame clones alone and is incomplete. The sample records around 120,000 clones, around 81% being singletons. The sample is drawn from a study of cytomegalovirus exposure and HLA in healthy donors. Findings and caveats of the study: In all likelihood, a cluster of highly shared sequence variants was a sequencing artifact. Differences between HLA loci emerged in a later analysis of TCR association rates, with DRB1 most and HLA-C fewest. An analysis done earlier found most TCR beta V segments productive about 87% or about 30% of the time. Three of the chains that were CMV-associated were confirmed in vitro to be specific for CMV antigens.

The CDR3 runs to 16 residues. Germline-derived CDR1 and CDR2 are LNHDA and SQIVND (reference sequence). V was pared by 4 bases and J by 8 bases, with 11 bases of the junction left unmatched. The sequence derives from a man aged 18 to 29 in good health and CMV-seronegative. The material sequenced was PBMCs. The rearrangement uses TRBV19 and TRBJ1-4; TRBD1 matches at 9 bases. CDR3 loop: CASSTGQGSISEKLFF. In DNA, the CDR3 is TGTGCCAGTAGTACGGGACAGGGATCGATTTCGGAAAAACTGTTTTTT.